These 15 T cell receptor beta chains originate from one sample sequenced in a study of T cells in localized non-small cell lung cancer. TCRdb's copy holds only in-frame clones and misses some; the assay was immunoSEQ multiplex PCR. This sample yields more than 12,000 clones, of which 84% are seen a single time; approximately 4.2% belongs to the top ten. Here the sequenced sample was peripheral blood, taken before any cancer treatment. The source is a female donor at least 60 years old with stage I squamous cell lung carcinoma.

In nucleotides, the CDR3 is TGTGCCAGCAGCTTGGGGGACAGGGCCGGGGGCTATGGCTACACCTTC. It specifies CASSLGDRAGGYGYTF. The J gene is TRBJ1-2, the V gene TRBV5-6, with 9 bases that match TRBD1. This CDR3 has 16 amino acids. J was trimmed by 4 bases and V by 0 bases; bases with no gene match: 7. CDR1 and CDR2 from the germline V gene are SGHDT and YYEEEE.

The chain uses TRBV4-3 and TRBJ1-2; 8 bases agree with TRBD1. CDR1 is LGHNA, CDR2 YSLEER, per germline. This CDR3 contains 15 residues. With V trimmed by 1 base and J by 8 bases, 9 bases remained unmatched. In DNA form, the CDR3 reads TGCGCCAGCAGCCAAGTAGGCCAGGGGGCGGAAGGCTACACCTTC. This encodes CASSQVGQGAEGYTF.

V is TRBV10-2 and J is TRBJ1-5; D is unclear. Germline CDR1 and CDR2: WSHSY and SAAADI. Deletions cut 0 bases from V and 5 bases from J, with 5 bases between. This CDR3 region has 13 residues. The CDR3 reads CASSESSYQPQHF. The CDR3, as DNA: TGCGCCAGCAGTGAGTCATCCTATCAGCCCCAGCATTTT.

The chain employs TRBV7-9 and TRBJ1-4; D may be TRBD1 (6 bases). The germline CDR1 and CDR2 sequences are SEHNR and FQNEAQ (reference sequence). V was cut by 5 bases and J by 5 bases, with 12 bases left in between. The CDR3 consists of 14 residues. Here the CDR3 DNA reads TGTGCCAGCAGCCCGGGACATACCAATGAAAAACTGTTTTTT. This encodes CASSPGHTNEKLFF. The whole variable domain, remainder taken from reference TRBV7-9 and TRBJ1-4, is DTGVSQNPRHKITKRGQNVTFRCDPISEHNRLYWYRQTLGQGPEFLTYFQNEAQLEKSRLLSDRFSAERPKGSFSTLEIQRTEQGDSAMYLCASSPGHTNEKLFFGSGTQLSVL.

This sequence joins TRBV11-2 and TRBJ1-5; D gene uncertain. V dropped 5 bases and J dropped 5 bases, with 16 bases sitting between them. The CDR3 contains 15 residues. Germline V gene lookup returns CDR1 SGHAT and CDR2 FQNNGV. CDR3 in DNA: TGTGCCAGCAGCCTAGCGGCCCTTGATCATCAGCCCCAGCATTTT. Its protein is CASSLAALDHQPQHF.

The CDR3 nucleotides are TGTGCCAGTAGTATAGGGGGCAGGGGACACCTAGAAGCTTTCTTT. It codes for CASSIGGRGHLEAFF. V gene TRBV19 combines with J gene TRBJ1-1; a possible D gene is TRBD1 (6 bases). The CDR3 contains 15 residues. V dropped 1 base and J dropped 8 bases, with 17 bases sitting between them. Per the germline V gene, CDR1 is LNHDA and CDR2 is SQIVND (reference sequence).

V and J are TRBV7-9 and TRBJ2-2; the D gene is possibly TRBD2 (6 bases). CDR1 and CDR2 (germline): SEHNR, FQNEAQ (reference sequence). The CDR3 is 14 amino acids. The V and J ends lost 6 bases and 7 bases respectively, with 15 bases between them. Written as DNA, the CDR3 is TGTGCCAGCAGAAGCGCCCGGGGGATCGGGGAGCTGTTTTTT. This translates into CASRSARGIGELFF. The full variable domain, in which reference TRBV7-9 and TRBJ2-2 provide the parts outside the CDR3, is DTGVSQNPRHKITKRGQNVTFRCDPISEHNRLYWYRQTLGQGPEFLTYFQNEAQLEKSRLLSDRFSAERPKGSFSTLEIQRTEQGDSAMYLCASRSARGIGELFFGEGSRLTVL.

A single count supports this clone. Other DNA sequences in this sample translate to the same CDR3. The chain's CDR3 is CAISAKGRDTEAFF. The DNA of the CDR3 is TGTGCCATCAGTGCAAAGGGGAGGGACACTGAAGCTTTCTTT. The chain has TRBV10-3 and TRBJ1-1; the D gene is possibly TRBD1 (5 bases). Trimming took off 4 bases at V and 3 bases at J, with 12 bases between the two ends. This CDR3 contains 14 residues. In germline, CDR1 is ENHRY, CDR2 SYGVKD.

This clone is medium-sized within its sample. In DNA form, the CDR3 reads TGTGCCAGTAGTATAGAACGGATCAATCAGCCCCAGCATTTT. Translation: CASSIERINQPQHF. V gene TRBV19 combines with J gene TRBJ1-5; no clear D gene. V shed 0 bases and J shed 3 bases, with 6 bases lying between them. The germline V gene has CDR1 LNHDA and CDR2 SQIVND (reference sequence). The CDR3 has 14 amino acids.

This chain joins TRBV5-1 and TRBJ2-7; TRBD2 aligns across 8 bases. The J segment lost 7 bases and the V segment lost 0 bases, leaving 3 bases of the junction unmatched. The CDR3 consists of 13 residues. CDR1 is SGHRS, CDR2 YFSETQ, per germline. In nucleotides, the CDR3 is TGCGCCAGCAGCTTGGAGGCGGGGGGTGAGCAGTACTTC. Protein product: CASSLEAGGEQYF.

J is TRBJ2-7 and V is TRBV19, with 9 nucleotides matching TRBD1. CDR1 is LNHDA and CDR2 is SQIVND in the germline V gene (reference sequence). V lost 5 bases to trimming and J lost 4 bases; unmatched junction nucleotides: 12. This CDR3 contains 16 residues. The CDR3: CASSPTGTGKVYEQYF. CDR3 nucleotides: TGTGCCAGTAGTCCTACTGGGACAGGGAAAGTTTACGAGCAGTACTTC.

The rearrangement links TRBV2 to TRBJ1-2; 7 nucleotides agree with TRBD1. CDR1 is SNHLY, CDR2 FYNNEI, per germline. The CDR3 totals 14 residues. With 4 bases clipped from V and 4 bases from J, the junction kept 6 bases outside the gene matches. The DNA of the CDR3 is TGTGCCAGCAGTGGACAGGGATCACGCTATGGCTACACCTTC. Translating gives CASSGQGSRYGYTF.

J is TRBJ2-1 and V is TRBV7-2; no definite D call. The CDR3 consists of 14 residues. Germline V CDR1 and CDR2: SGHTA, FQGNSA. Trimming pared 1 base from V and 5 bases from J, leaving 9 bases between. This CDR3 is CASSLEVLNNEQFF. DNA of the CDR3: TGTGCCAGCAGCTTAGAGGTCCTCAACAATGAGCAGTTCTTC.

This chain connects TRBV5-4 to TRBJ2-3; 15 bases are shared with TRBD2. The germline CDR1 and CDR2 sequences are SGHNT and YYREEE (reference sequence). This CDR3 has 15 residues. The ends lost 3 bases at V and 7 bases at J; junction bases unmatched: 3. CDR3 DNA: TGTGCCAGCAGCTCTGGACTAGCGGGGGGGTATACGCAGTATTTT. This gives the protein CASSSGLAGGYTQYF.

The V and J genes are TRBV18 and TRBJ1-5, with TRBD1 matching over 8 bases. CDR3 length: 14 residues. Germline trimming cut 4 bases from V and 4 bases from J; bases unmatched to any gene: 3. Germline CDR1 is KGHSH and CDR2 is LQKENI. The CDR3 DNA reads TGTGCCAGCTCACAGGGACAGGCTAATCAGCCCCAGCATTTT. Encoded protein: CASSQGQANQPQHF.